This T cell receptor beta chain comes out of a study of blood T cell repertoires in COVID-19. Study context: There were acute and convalescent COVID-19 samples, and they came from the United States, Italy and Spain. Sources were T cells, B-cell-depleted T cells, or PBMCs; the material itself was cDNA or gDNA.

Per the study methods: From reference gene primer amplification, estimates of nucleated cell counts were derived. The protocol was immunoSEQ multiplex PCR, while the TCRdb copy is restricted to in-frame clones and leaves out a portion. The V and J calls and clone size come from that table; D and trimming were worked out from the DNA. Here the sample spans 250,000 to 300,000 clones, around 86% being singletons. This CDR3 comprises 17 residues. V lost 5 bases, J lost 0 bases, and 12 bases stayed unmatched. Germline V lookup: CDR1 SGHVS, CDR2 FNYEAQ. This sequence originates from a woman in her fifties or sixties with active or convalescent COVID-19. Material: peripheral blood. This chain uses TRBV7-6 with TRBJ2-7, with TRBD1 identical over 8 bases. DNA of the CDR3: TGTGCCAGCAGCCCGCGGCAGGGGGCCCTTTCCTCCTACGAGCAGTACTTC. Protein sequence: CASSPRQGALSSYEQYF. Full variable domain (remainder filled in from reference TRBV7-6 and TRBJ2-7): GAGVSQSPRYKVTKRGQDVALRCDPISGHVSLYWYRQALGQGPEFLTYFNYEAQQDKSGLPNDRFSAERPEGSISTLTIQRTEQRDSAMYRCASSPRQGALSSYEQYFGPGTRLTVT.